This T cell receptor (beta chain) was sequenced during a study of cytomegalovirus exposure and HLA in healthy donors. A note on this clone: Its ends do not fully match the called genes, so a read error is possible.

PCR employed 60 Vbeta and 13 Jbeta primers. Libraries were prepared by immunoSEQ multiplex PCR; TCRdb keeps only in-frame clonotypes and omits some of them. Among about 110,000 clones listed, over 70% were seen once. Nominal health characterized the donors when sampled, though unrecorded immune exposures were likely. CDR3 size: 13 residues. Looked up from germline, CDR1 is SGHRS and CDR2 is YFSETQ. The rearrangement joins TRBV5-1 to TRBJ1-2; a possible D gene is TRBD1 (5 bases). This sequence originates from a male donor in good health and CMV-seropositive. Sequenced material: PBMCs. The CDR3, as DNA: TGCGCCAGCAGCTGGGGGGACTACTATGGCTACCCCTTC. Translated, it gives CASSWGDYYGYPF.